A single TCR beta chain is shown here with its context. Its antigen is still unknown. Base qualities were left out, and no much larger clone turns up one base away. The CDR3 contains 14 residues, cysteine and phenylalanine counted. CDR3 DNA only is kept here, 42 bases in frame from base 1. The germline V gene supplies CDR1 MDHEN and CDR2 SYDVKM. V was cut back by 7 bases and J by 5 bases, leaving a gap of 17 bases between them. Patients with a history of autoimmune disease or receiving systemic immunosuppression were excluded from the trial. Peripheral blood for TCR sequencing was drawn from every dose cohort at baseline, at cycle 4 day 1 and at cycle 7 day 1. The samples were drawn from a first-in-human, open-label, multicenter phase I dose-escalation trial of ivuxolimab. Adults with locally advanced or metastatic melanoma, renal cell carcinoma, hepatocellular carcinoma or head and neck squamous cell carcinoma were enrolled in the trial. Before TCR sequencing, CD4+ T cells and CD8+ T cells from peripheral blood were sorted into separate populations.

These data belong to a study of OX40 agonist ivuxolimab in advanced cancers. A note on the overall study: Ivuxolimab was a fully human IgG2 agonistic monoclonal antibody targeting the costimulatory receptor OX40 (CD134). Intravenous ivuxolimab was administered to patients every 2 weeks at six dose levels: 0.01, 0.1, 0.3, 1.5, 3 and 10 mg/kg. Of the approximately 54 dose-escalation patients, hepatocellular carcinoma was present in around 20, melanoma in approximately 15, renal cell carcinoma in 9 and head and neck cancer in 9. The dose-escalation cohort was over 70% male with a mean age of approximately 60 years, ranging from roughly 23 to 79. Prior anti-PD-1, anti-PD-L1 or anti-CTLA-4 therapy was permitted, and checkpoint inhibitors had been received by 40% to 50% of dose-escalation patients. Partial responses occurred in three dose-escalation patients, of whom one had hepatocellular carcinoma and two had cutaneous melanoma. The point of sequencing TCRbeta in the periphery was to test whether ivuxolimab changed TCR sequence diversity and drove clonal T-cell expansion. The paper describes the monotherapy dose-escalation part (N of about 52 patients) of the phase I trial of ivuxolimab.

Genomic DNA was extracted from sorted cells for sequencing of the TCRbeta CDR3 region. The immunoSEQ Assay was used to sequence the TCRbeta CDR3 regions. TCRdb took this table from immuneACCESS and kept in-frame rearrangements with V and J called. Such tables lack part of the clones; where checked against another copy, unresolved V genes explain under half of the gap, and the rest is unexplained. In all, the sample holds some 66,000 clones, and around 83% of those were seen once. The ten largest clonotypes hold 2.5% of the sample. General study outcomes and caveats: After ivuxolimab, CD8+ T cells had more expanded clones than CD4+ T cells on average. The antigen specificity of the peripheral T cells that underwent clonal expansion was not determined. Low levels of normalized T-cell clonal expansion were also shown by some nonresponding patients. In partial responders in the 0.1-3.0 mg/kg groups, normalized peripheral clonal expansion was found to be among the lowest, especially among CD8+ T cells. Clonal expansion of both CD4+ and CD8+ blood T cells was observed from baseline to week 6 at doses 0.1 to 3.0 mg/kg.

The V and J segments used are TRBV28 and TRBJ2-5, and TRBD2 may be the D gene, going by 7 matching bases. The clonotype originates from an adult with an advanced solid tumor such as melanoma, head and neck, liver or kidney cancer. The sequenced sample was CD4+ or CD8+ T cells sorted from blood, obtained in a trial of the OX40 agonist ivuxolimab. This receptor carries the CDR3 CASKERGGAETQYF. The DNA sequence follows: TGTGCCAGCAAAGAACGTGGGGGGGCCGAGACCCAGTACTTC.